What follows is one T cell receptor beta chain and its context. Only a few counts were recorded for this clone. This clone's antigen is unknown. Per-base qualities were not stored, and no clone one base away is much larger. Patients with a history of autoimmune disease or receiving systemic immunosuppression were excluded from the trial. Peripheral blood for TCR sequencing was collected from all dose cohorts at baseline, on cycle 4 day 1, and on cycle 7 day 1. Samples came from an open-label, multicenter, first-in-human phase I dose-escalation trial of ivuxolimab. Adults with locally advanced or metastatic melanoma, renal cell carcinoma, hepatocellular carcinoma or head and neck squamous cell carcinoma were enrolled in the trial. CD4+ and CD8+ T cells were sorted separately from peripheral blood before TCR sequencing. To sequence the TCRbeta CDR3 region, genomic DNA was isolated from the sorted cells. The immunoSEQ Assay was used for sequencing of TCRbeta CDR3 regions. TCRdb mirrors the immuneACCESS table, restricted to in-frame sequences. Some clones are absent from its copies; in checked studies, under half trace to an unresolved V gene, and the reason for the others is unknown. This sample is represented by 65,000 to 80,000 clones; about 89% of them were singletons. The ten largest clones take up approximately 0.76% of the sample.

The sample is drawn from a study of OX40 agonist ivuxolimab in advanced cancers. Regarding the research as a whole: Ivuxolimab, which targeted the costimulatory receptor OX40 (CD134), was an agonistic, fully human IgG2 monoclonal antibody. Intravenous ivuxolimab was administered to patients every 2 weeks at six dose levels: 0.01, 0.1, 0.3, 1.5, 3 and 10 mg/kg. Of the approximately 50 dose-escalation patients, hepatocellular carcinoma was present in approximately 20, melanoma in around 15, renal cell carcinoma in 9 and head and neck cancer in 9. In the dose-escalation cohort, around 80% of patients were male, and the mean age was roughly 60 years with a range of roughly 20 to 85. Patients were allowed to have had prior anti-PD-1, anti-PD-L1 or anti-CTLA-4 therapy, and less than 45% of the dose-escalation patients had previously received checkpoint inhibitors. Three dose-escalation patients achieved partial responses, one with hepatocellular carcinoma and two with cutaneous melanoma. The purpose of peripheral TCRbeta sequencing was to test whether ivuxolimab changed TCR sequence diversity and led to clonal T-cell expansion. The paper covers the monotherapy dose-escalation part of the phase I ivuxolimab trial, which included N of about 56 patients. Results and caveats for the whole study, not just this receptor: In partial responders in the 0.1-3.0 mg/kg groups, normalized peripheral clonal expansion was found to be among the lowest, especially among CD8+ T cells. Low levels of normalized T-cell clonal expansion were also seen in some patients who did not respond. The antigen specificity of the peripheral T cells that underwent clonal expansion was not determined. On average, CD8+ T cells showed more expanded clones than CD4+ T cells after ivuxolimab. At doses of 0.1 to 3.0 mg/kg, clonal expansion of both CD4+ and CD8+ T cells in blood was seen between baseline and week 6.

V is pruned by 6 bases and J by 10 bases, leaving 11 bases of the junction without a gene match. CDR1 and CDR2 were assigned from the germline V gene (reference sequence) as MNHEY and SMNVEV. The cysteine opens and the phenylalanine closes a CDR3 of 15 amino acids. Just the 45-base CDR3 DNA is kept, in frame starting at base 1. Recombination linked TRBV27 to TRBJ2-1, with 11 central nucleotides matching TRBD1. The sample in question was CD4+ or CD8+ T cells sorted from blood, obtained in a trial of the OX40 agonist ivuxolimab. The clonotype originates from an adult with an advanced solid tumor such as melanoma, head and neck, liver or kidney cancer. The CDR3 protein: CASSPTRTGGNEQFF. The DNA reads as follows: TGTGCCAGCAGCCCGACCCGGACAGGGGGCAACGAGCAGTTCTTC.